This is a list of T cell receptor beta chains from one sample in a study of cytomegalovirus exposure and HLA in healthy donors. Here immunoSEQ multiplex PCR was the method, and the copy in TCRdb shows in-frame clones only, minus some. The profile shows some 150,000 clones, 75% to 90% of them singletons. The sequenced sample was PBMCs. Receptors were obtained from a man younger than 40 in good health and CMV-seronegative. Each CDR3 is given with its conserved first and last residue. The D gene is left open where the match is weak. For some rows the clone size is stated as once, few or many, or as a class when expanded; others skip it.

j_call v_call d_call clone_size cdr3_aa cdr3_nt
TRBJ1-1 TRBV18 - - CASSPPDSSVEAFF TGTGCCAGCTCACCACCAGACAGTTCGGTCGAAGCTTTCTTT
TRBJ2-7 TRBV11-2 TRBD2 - CASSRGLAIPYEQYF TGTGCCAGCAGTCGGGGACTAGCGATTCCCTACGAGCAGTACTTC
TRBJ2-1 TRBV7-3 TRBD2 - CASSSTSVRENNEQFF TGTGCCAGCAGCTCGACTAGCGTAAGGGAGAACAATGAGCAGTTCTTC
TRBJ2-3 TRBV11-2 - - CATSLRTDTQYF TGTGCCACCAGTCTCCGTACAGATACGCAGTATTTT
TRBJ2-2 TRBV2 - - CASATGGSNTGELFF TGTGCCAGCGCTACGGGGGGCTCGAACACCGGGGAGCTGTTTTTT
TRBJ2-6 TRBV9 TRBD2 - CASSSSGGALTGANVLTF TGTGCCAGCAGCTCTAGCGGGGGGGCACTTACAGGGGCCAACGTCCTGACTTTC
TRBJ2-7 TRBV29-1 - once CSVDKGGRGYEQYF TGCAGCGTTGATAAAGGAGGAAGGGGGTACGAGCAGTACTTC
TRBJ1-2 TRBV5-1 - - CASSREGGPVEGYTF TGCGCCAGCAGCCGGGAGGGGGGCCCAGTAGAGGGCTACACCTTC
TRBJ2-3 TRBV7-3 TRBD1 - CASKTGGTDTQYF TGTGCCAGCAAGACAGGGGGCACAGATACGCAGTATTTT
TRBJ1-2 TRBV5-4 TRBD1 few CASSLGGQGSYGYTF TGTGCCAGCAGCTTAGGGGGACAGGGTTCCTATGGCTACACCTTC
TRBJ2-3 TRBV30 - - CAWSVLLGASTDTQYF TGTGCCTGGAGTGTACTGTTGGGAGCTAGCACAGATACGCAGTATTTT
TRBJ2-1 TRBV30 TRBD2 - CAWSVGGTSNEQFF TGTGCCTGGAGTGTGGGAGGGACTAGTAATGAGCAGTTCTTC
TRBJ1-1 TRBV7-9 - few CASSLGTAEAFF TGTGCCAGCAGCTTAGGGACAGCTGAAGCTTTCTTT
TRBJ1-2 TRBV30 - few CAWSVPYGQKYGYTF TGTGCCTGGAGTGTACCATACGGACAGAAATATGGCTACACCTTC
TRBJ1-1 TRBV30 TRBD1 - CAWSLGGETAEAFF TGTGCCTGGAGTTTAGGGGGCGAGACTGCTGAAGCTTTCTTT
TRBJ2-7 TRBV28 - once CASSFGPIGDEQYF TGTGCCAGCAGTTTTGGGCCTATCGGGGACGAGCAGTACTTC
TRBJ2-7 TRBV14 TRBD1 - CASSLGQGPYEQYF TGTGCCAGCAGCCTCGGACAGGGCCCCTACGAGCAGTACTTC
TRBJ1-1 TRBV27 TRBD1 - CASSFAGGTEAFF TGTGCCAGCAGTTTTGCAGGGGGAACTGAAGCTTTCTTT
TRBJ1-4 TRBV7-9 - - CASKPGVGGEKLFF TGTGCCAGCAAGCCCGGGGTTGGAGGTGAAAAACTGTTTTTT
TRBJ2-7 TRBV4-1 - - CASSQVHLTEISYEQYF TGCGCCAGCAGCCAAGTCCACCTGACAGAAATCTCCTACGAGCAGTACTTC
TRBJ2-7 TRBV30 - few CAWSAQGNTGRYF TGTGCCTGGAGTGCACAGGGAAATACAGGGAGGTACTTC
TRBJ2-1 TRBV6-4 - - CASSLGFRGNEQFF TGTGCCAGCAGTTTAGGGTTTCGGGGCAATGAGCAGTTCTTC
TRBJ1-4 TRBV5-5 TRBD1 - CASLPGQGLQSEKLFF TGTGCCAGCTTACCGGGACAGGGGTTACAGAGTGAAAAACTGTTTTTT
TRBJ1-1 TRBV7-9 - - CASTITGNTEAFF TGTGCCAGCACCATAACAGGGAACACTGAAGCTTTCTTT
TRBJ2-7 TRBV19 - - CASSAETGGSYEQYF TGTGCCAGTAGTGCAGAAACAGGTGGGTCCTACGAGCAGTACTTC
TRBJ2-7 TRBV6-1 - - CASSENPRGEQYF TGTGCCAGCAGTGAAAATCCCCGAGGCGAGCAGTACTTC
TRBJ1-1 TRBV25-1 - few CASRPIGNTEAFF TGTGCCAGCAGACCCATCGGGAACACTGAAGCTTTCTTT
TRBJ2-3 TRBV9 - - CASSVENLLSSTDTQYF TGTGCCAGCAGCGTAGAAAATCTTCTTTCTAGCACAGATACGCAGTATTTT
TRBJ2-7 TRBV28 TRBD2 - CASGGGSGRAPYF TGTGCCAGCGGTGGTGGTAGCGGGAGGGCCCCGTACTTC
TRBJ2-7 TRBV5-4 - - CASSLGRLEKYF TGTGCCAGCAGCTTGGGGCGGTTGGAGAAGTACTTC
TRBJ2-3 TRBV28 TRBD2 - CASSYPSGTTF TGTGCCAGCAGTTACCCTTCCGGGACTACTTTT
TRBJ2-2 TRBV14 - - CASSHWGRTDTGELFF TGTGCCAGCAGCCACTGGGGGCGGACTGACACCGGGGAGCTGTTTTTT
TRBJ2-1 TRBV9 TRBD2 - CASSGSGRLNEQFF TGTGCCAGCAGCGGTAGCGGGAGACTGAATGAGCAGTTCTTC
TRBJ2-2 TRBV5-6 - - CASSLGQNTGELFF TGTGCCAGCAGCTTGGGACAGAACACCGGGGAGCTGTTTTTT
TRBJ1-2 TRBV28 - - CASSSLVWGTEGKF TGTGCCAGCAGTTCCTTAGTCTGGGGAACTGAGGGCAAGTTC
TRBJ2-3 TRBV7-4 - - CASSLAPRGGDTQYF TGTGCCAGCAGCTTAGCCCCCAGGGGTGGAGATACGCAGTATTTT
TRBJ2-2 TRBV9 - - CASSALTANTGELFF TGTGCCAGCAGCGCCCTGACAGCCAACACCGGGGAGCTGTTTTTT
TRBJ2-2 TRBV27 - once CASLGTTNTGELFF TGTGCCAGCTTGGGGACAACGAACACCGGGGAGCTGTTTTTT
TRBJ2-2 TRBV7-8 - - CASSSDRVNTGELFF TGTGCCAGCAGCTCCGACAGAGTCAACACCGGGGAGCTGTTTTTT
TRBJ1-6 TRBV9 - once CASSVAGEAPLHF TGTGCCAGCAGCGTAGCGGGTGAAGCACCCCTCCACTTT
TRBJ2-2 TRBV7-8 TRBD1 - CASSPFRLGGNTGELFF TGTGCCAGCAGCCCGTTTCGGTTAGGGGGCAACACCGGGGAGCTGTTTTTT
TRBJ1-6 TRBV14 - - CASSQGGVGDSPLHF TGTGCCAGCAGTCAGGGAGGGGTTGGCGATTCACCCCTCCACTTT
TRBJ1-5 TRBV5-4 - - CASSLRGSNQPQHF TGTGCCAGCAGCCTGAGGGGGTCCAATCAGCCCCAGCATTTT
TRBJ2-1 TRBV5-8 - few CASTLGASSYNEQFF TGTGCCAGCACCCTTGGTGCCAGCTCCTACAATGAGCAGTTCTTC
TRBJ1-1 TRBV18 - few CASSPGDLYEAFF TGTGCCAGCTCCCCGGGTGATTTGTATGAAGCTTTCTTT
TRBJ2-1 TRBV6-1 - - CASSTQLSYNEQFF TGTGCCAGCAGTACCCAGTTGTCCTACAATGAGCAGTTCTTC
TRBJ2-3 TRBV15 - few CATSRDPFHTQYF TGTGCCACCAGCAGAGATCCCTTTCATACGCAGTATTTT
TRBJ1-3 TRBV5-1 - - CASSPAGIAGDTIYF TGCGCCAGCAGCCCGGCGGGGATAGCTGGGGACACCATATATTTT
TRBJ1-4 TRBV11-2 - - CASSLVGQGFEKLFF TGTGCCAGCAGCTTAGTCGGGCAGGGGTTTGAAAAACTGTTTTTT
TRBJ2-3 TRBV14 - - CASSQGPTGWDTQYF TGTGCCAGCAGCCAGGGCCCAACAGGTTGGGATACGCAGTATTTT
TRBJ2-5 TRBV5-6 TRBD2 - CASSWASGRQETQYF TGTGCCAGCAGCTGGGCTAGCGGGAGACAAGAGACCCAGTACTTC
TRBJ1-2 TRBV6-5 TRBD1 - CASSKEQGVYGYTF TGTGCCAGCAGTAAAGAACAGGGGGTCTATGGCTACACCTTC
TRBJ1-6 TRBV28 - - CASSEARGGGPNNSPLHF TGTGCCAGCAGCGAGGCCCGAGGGGGGGGCCCTAATAATTCACCCCTCCACTTT
TRBJ2-7 TRBV11-2 TRBD2 - CASRGGVDVYEQYF TGTGCCAGCAGGGGGGGGGTTGACGTCTACGAGCAGTACTTC